This TCR beta chain was identified in a study of Ad26.COV2.S vaccination and SARS-CoV-2 variants. Study as a whole: The donor participated in the COV1001 trial, in its Ad26.COV2.S arm. Regarding the study as a whole: Considerable breadth of spike-specific CD8+ and CD4+ T cell responses has reportedly been documented following vaccination. Total T cell responses may have been underestimated by the TCR breadth and depth analyses.

Treatment reported: over 15 received Ad26.COV2.S at low or high dose, single or two shots; several received placebo; per-sample allocation not given. After the first vaccine or placebo injection, samples were drawn on day 63. Only in-frame clones appear in the TCRdb table, and some are missing; sequencing was by immunoSEQ multiplex PCR. The table lists 250,000 or so clones, around nine tenths of them singletons, with about 2.7% in the top ten. To note about this clone: Its antigen remains unknown.

The J segment lost 3 bases and the V segment lost 3 bases, leaving 5 bases of the junction unmatched. The length of the CDR3 is 15 residues. Germline V CDR1 and CDR2: MRHNA, SNTAGT. The chain links TRBV6-4 to TRBJ2-4; 7 positions match TRBD1. This TCR derives from a person between 18 and 65 years old who received the Ad26.COV2.S COVID-19 vaccine or a placebo. The material sequenced was peripheral blood, taken in a trial of Ad26.COV2.S vaccine versus placebo. The CDR3, as DNA: TGTGCCAGCAGTGAGAGGACAGGCGACAAAAACATTCAGTACTTC. It specifies CASSERTGDKNIQYF.